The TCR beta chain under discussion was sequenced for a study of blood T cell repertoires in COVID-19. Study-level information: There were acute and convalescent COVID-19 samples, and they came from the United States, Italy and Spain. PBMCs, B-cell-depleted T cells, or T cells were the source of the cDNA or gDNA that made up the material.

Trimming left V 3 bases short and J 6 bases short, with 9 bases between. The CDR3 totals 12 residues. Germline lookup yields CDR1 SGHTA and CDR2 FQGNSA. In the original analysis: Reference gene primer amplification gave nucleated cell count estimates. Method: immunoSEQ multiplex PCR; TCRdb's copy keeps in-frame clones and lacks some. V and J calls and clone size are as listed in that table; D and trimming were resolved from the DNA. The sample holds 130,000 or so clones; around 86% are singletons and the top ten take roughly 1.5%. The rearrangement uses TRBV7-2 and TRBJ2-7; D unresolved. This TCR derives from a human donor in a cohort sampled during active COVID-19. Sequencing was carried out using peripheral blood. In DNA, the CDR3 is TGTGCCAGCAGCTTTCGTAGTTCCGAGCAGTACTTC. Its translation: CASSFRSSEQYF.